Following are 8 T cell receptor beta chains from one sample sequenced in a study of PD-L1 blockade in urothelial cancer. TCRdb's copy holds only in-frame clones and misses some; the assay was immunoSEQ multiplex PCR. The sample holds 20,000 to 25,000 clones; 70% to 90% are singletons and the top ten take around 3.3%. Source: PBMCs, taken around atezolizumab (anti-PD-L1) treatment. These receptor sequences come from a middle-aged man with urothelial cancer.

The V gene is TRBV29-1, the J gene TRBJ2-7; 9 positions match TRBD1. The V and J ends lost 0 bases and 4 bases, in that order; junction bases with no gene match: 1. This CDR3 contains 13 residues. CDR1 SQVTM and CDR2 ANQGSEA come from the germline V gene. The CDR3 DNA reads TGCAGCGTTGAAGAGACAGGGGGGTACGAGCAGTACTTC. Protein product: CSVEETGGYEQYF.

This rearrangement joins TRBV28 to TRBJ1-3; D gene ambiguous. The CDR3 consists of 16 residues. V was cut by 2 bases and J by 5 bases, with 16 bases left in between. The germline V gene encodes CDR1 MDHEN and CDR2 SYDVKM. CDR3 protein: CASSLVRVNVRNTIYF. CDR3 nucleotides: TGTGCCAGCAGTTTAGTACGGGTAAATGTTAGAAACACCATATATTTT.

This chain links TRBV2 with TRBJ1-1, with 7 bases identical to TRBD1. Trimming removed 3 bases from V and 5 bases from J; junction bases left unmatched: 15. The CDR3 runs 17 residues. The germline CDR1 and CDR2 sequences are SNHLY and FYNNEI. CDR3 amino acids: CASSDHPGRGQLTEAFF. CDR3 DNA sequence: TGTGCCAGCAGTGATCATCCGGGTAGGGGACAGTTAACTGAAGCTTTCTTT.

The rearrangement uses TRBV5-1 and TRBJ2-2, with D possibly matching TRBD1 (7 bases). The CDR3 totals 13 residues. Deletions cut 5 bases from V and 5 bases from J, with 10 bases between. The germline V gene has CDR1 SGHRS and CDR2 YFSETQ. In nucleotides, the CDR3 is TGCGCCAGCAGGTCAGGGGGGACCGGGGAGCTGTTTTTT. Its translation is CASRSGGTGELFF.

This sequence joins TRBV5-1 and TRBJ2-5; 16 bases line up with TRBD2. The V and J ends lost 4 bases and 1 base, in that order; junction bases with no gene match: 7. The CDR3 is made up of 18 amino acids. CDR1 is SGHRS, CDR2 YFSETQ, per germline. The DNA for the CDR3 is TGCGCCAGCAGCGGGGGACTAGCGGGAGGGCCGGGCCAAGAGACCCAGTACTTC. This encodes CASSGGLAGGPGQETQYF.

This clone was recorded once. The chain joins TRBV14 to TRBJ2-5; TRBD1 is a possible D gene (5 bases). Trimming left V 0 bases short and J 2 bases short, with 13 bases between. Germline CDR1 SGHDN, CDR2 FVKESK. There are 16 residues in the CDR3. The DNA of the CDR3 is TGTGCCAGCAGCCAAGAGTCGGACATGGGTCAAGAGACCCAGTACTTC. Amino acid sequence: CASSQESDMGQETQYF.

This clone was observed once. The CDR3 bases are TGTGCCAGCAGCGTATCGGGCGGGAGAACAGATACGCAGTATTTT. Translation: CASSVSGGRTDTQYF. The rearrangement joins TRBV9 to TRBJ2-3, with TRBD2 identical over 7 bases. Germline lookup yields CDR1 SGDLS and CDR2 YYNGEE. V lost 1 base, J lost 3 bases, and 5 bases stayed unmatched. This CDR3 region has 15 residues. Full variable domain (rest looked up from reference TRBV9 and TRBJ2-3): DSGVTQTPKHLITATGQRVTLRCSPRSGDLSVYWYQQSLDQGLQFLIQYYNGEERAKGNILERFSAQQFPDLHSELNLSSLELGDSALYFCASSVSGGRTDTQYFGPGTRLTVL.

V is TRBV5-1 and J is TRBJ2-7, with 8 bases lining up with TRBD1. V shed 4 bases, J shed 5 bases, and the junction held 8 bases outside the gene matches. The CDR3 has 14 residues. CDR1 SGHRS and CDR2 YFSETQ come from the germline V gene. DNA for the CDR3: TGCGCCAGCAGCGTAAGACAGGGGAATGACGAGCAGTACTTC. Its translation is CASSVRQGNDEQYF.